Following are 8 T cell receptor beta chains from one sample sequenced in a study of blood T cell repertoires in COVID-19. TCRdb keeps only in-frame clones here, not all; method: immunoSEQ multiplex PCR. Among some 51,000 clones, 88% were seen once, and the ten largest hold about a tenth. Sequenced sample: peripheral blood. These receptors were obtained from a man between 50 and 59 years old with active COVID-19.

This chain uses TRBV6-5 with TRBJ2-5, with D perhaps TRBD1 (6 bases). Trimming cost V 2 bases and J 3 bases, with 16 bases left between them. CDR1 is MNHEY and CDR2 is SVGAGI in the germline V gene. This CDR3 has 16 amino acids. DNA of the CDR3: TGTGCCAGCAGTTACGGACCAGGGGTGGGAGAAGAGACCCAGTACTTC. It yields the protein CASSYGPGVGEETQYF.

The rearrangement links TRBV28 to TRBJ1-1; TRBD1 matches at 8 bases. The CDR3 contains 13 residues. The ends lost 6 bases at V and 5 bases at J; junction bases unmatched: 5. CDR1 MDHEN and CDR2 SYDVKM come from the germline V gene. CDR3 region: CASRRRGRTEAFF. The CDR3 DNA is TGTGCCAGCAGGCGCAGGGGGCGTACTGAAGCTTTCTTT.

This rearrangement joins TRBV14 to TRBJ1-6; D is perhaps TRBD1 (6 bases). The CDR3 extends over 16 amino acids. The germline CDR1 and CDR2 sequences are SGHDN and FVKESK. V was cut by 0 bases and J by 14 bases, with 20 bases left in between. The CDR3 DNA reads as TGTGCCAGCAGCCAAGATATGGGCCAGGGGCCCTCGTCCCTCCACTTT. It codes for CASSQDMGQGPSSLHF. The full variable domain, completed using reference TRBV14 and TRBJ1-6, is EAGVTQFPSHSVIEKGQTVTLRCDPISGHDNLYWYRRVMGKEIKFLLHFVKESKQDESGMPNNRFLAERTGGTYSTLKVQPAELEDSGVYFCASSQDMGQGPSSLHFGNGTRLTVT.

The V call is TRBV14, the J call TRBJ1-2, with D possibly matching TRBD1 (5 bases). The length of the CDR3 is 14 residues. Trimming shortened V by 0 bases and J by 3 bases, and 8 bases separated the two germline ends. Germline V gene sequence: CDR1 SGHDN, CDR2 FVKESK. CDR3 bases: TGTGCCAGCAGCCAAGACTGGGGGGACTATGGCTACACCTTC. This sequence encodes CASSQDWGDYGYTF.

The J gene is TRBJ1-3, the V gene TRBV7-9, with 7 bases fitting TRBD1. The germline V gene has CDR1 SEHNR and CDR2 FQNEAQ (reference sequence). The CDR3 loop spans 16 amino acids. J lost 0 bases, V lost 4 bases, and 6 bases had no gene match. The DNA of the CDR3 is TGTGCCAGCAGCTACATGGACAGGACCTCTGGAAACACCATATATTTT. Protein: CASSYMDRTSGNTIYF.

Only one count was recorded for this clone. The CDR3 nucleotides are TGCGCCAGCAGCTTGGGGGGAGGCGGCGGCTACAATGAGCAGTTCTTC. Residues: CASSLGGGGGYNEQFF. The rearrangement uses TRBV5-1 and TRBJ2-1; tentatively, D is TRBD2 (6 bases). V was clipped by 0 bases and J by 3 bases, with 13 bases between them. From germline, CDR1 is SGHRS and CDR2 YFSETQ. The CDR3 is 16 residues long.

This chain connects TRBV7-9 to TRBJ1-6; 7 bases fit TRBD1. Germline CDR1 is SEHNR and CDR2 is FQNEAQ (reference sequence). The CDR3 loop spans 15 amino acids. Trimming at V came to 1 base and at J to 9 bases, leaving 6 bases not matched to a gene. The CDR3 DNA reads TGTGCCAGCAGCTTAGTCGACAGGGCCCTTTCACCCCTCCACTTT. Protein: CASSLVDRALSPLHF.

The chain is built from TRBV2 and TRBJ2-2, with a weak D call TRBD2 (7 bases). V shed 5 bases and J shed 3 bases, with 16 bases lying between them. Germline CDR1 and CDR2: SNHLY and FYNNEI. CDR3 length: 16 residues. The CDR3 region is CASSLTGGWDTGELFF. DNA of the CDR3: TGTGCCAGCAGTCTCACGGGGGGCTGGGACACCGGGGAGCTGTTTTTT.